This T cell receptor beta chain derives from a study of T cell responses to AZD1222 COVID-19 vaccine. TCRdb's table, derived via immunoSEQ multiplex PCR, lists solely in-frame clones and lacks some. The data hold approximately 89,000 clones, with about nine tenths observed a single time. V lost 3 bases to trimming and J lost 11 bases, with 4 bases between them. The CDR3 length is 9 residues. Per the germline V gene, CDR1 is MDHEN and CDR2 is SYDVKM. This rearrangement joins TRBV28 to TRBJ1-1; no clear D. This material consisted of peripheral blood, taken 28 days after the second AZD1222 dose. This clonotype was obtained from an adult who received the AZD1222 COVID-19 vaccine. CDR3 coding DNA: TGTGCCAGCAGTTTGCTGGCTTTCTTT. Encoded protein: CASSLLAFF.